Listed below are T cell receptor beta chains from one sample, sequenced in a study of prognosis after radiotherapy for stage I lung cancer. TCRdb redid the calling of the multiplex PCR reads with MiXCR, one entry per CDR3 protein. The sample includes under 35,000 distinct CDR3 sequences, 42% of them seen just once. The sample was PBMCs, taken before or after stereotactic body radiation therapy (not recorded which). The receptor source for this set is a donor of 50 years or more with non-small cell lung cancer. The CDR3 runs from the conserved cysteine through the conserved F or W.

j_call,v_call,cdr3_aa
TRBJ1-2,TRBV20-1,CNTTSGYPNYGYTF
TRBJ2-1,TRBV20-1,CSARVSPDTGTGTDEQFF
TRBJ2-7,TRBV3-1,CASSTKAGGHYEQYF
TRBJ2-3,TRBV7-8,CASSFEGTGLTDTQYF
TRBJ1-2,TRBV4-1,CASSRGALANYGYTF
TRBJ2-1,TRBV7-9,CAGLGGQYNEQFF
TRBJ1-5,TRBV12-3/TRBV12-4,CASSPQEQPQHF
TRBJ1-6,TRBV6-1,CASIWARASPVASPLHF
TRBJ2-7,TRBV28,CVSSTFSYEQYF
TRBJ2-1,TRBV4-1,CASSQDLDFLYNEQFF
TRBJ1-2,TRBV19,CASSMDGANYGYTF
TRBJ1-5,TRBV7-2,CASSSPYGYQPQHF
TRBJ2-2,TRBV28,CASRAQGQSYDELFF
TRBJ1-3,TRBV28,CASSFLGSGNTIYF
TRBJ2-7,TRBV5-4,CASSQKRPSGSYEQYF
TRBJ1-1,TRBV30,CAWSVKHTEAFF
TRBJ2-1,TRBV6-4,CASSVQGSTNEHFF
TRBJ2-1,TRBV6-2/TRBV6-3,CASSYPSDKPNEQFF
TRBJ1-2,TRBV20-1,CSATGMCPARDSGTNGYTF
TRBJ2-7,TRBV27,CASSQGRSSYEQYF
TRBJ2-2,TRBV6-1,CASSLSGTGELFF
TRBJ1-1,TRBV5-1,CASSLSGGSTEAFF
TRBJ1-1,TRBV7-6,CASSLGGGINTEAFF